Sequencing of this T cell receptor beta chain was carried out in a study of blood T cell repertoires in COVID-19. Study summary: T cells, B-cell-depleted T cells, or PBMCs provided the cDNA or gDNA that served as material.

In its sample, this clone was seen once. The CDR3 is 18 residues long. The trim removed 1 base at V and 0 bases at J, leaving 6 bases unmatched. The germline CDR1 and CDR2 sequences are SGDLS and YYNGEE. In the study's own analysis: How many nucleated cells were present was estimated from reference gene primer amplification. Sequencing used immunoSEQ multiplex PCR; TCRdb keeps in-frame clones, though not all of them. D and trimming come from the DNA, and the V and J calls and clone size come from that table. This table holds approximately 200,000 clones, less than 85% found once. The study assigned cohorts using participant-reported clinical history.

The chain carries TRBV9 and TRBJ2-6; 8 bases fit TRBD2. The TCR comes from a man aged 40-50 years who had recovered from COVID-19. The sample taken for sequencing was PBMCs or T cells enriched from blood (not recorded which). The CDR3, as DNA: TGTGCCAGCAGCGTACTAGCGGGCCTTAGCTCTGGGGCCAACGTCCTGACTTTC. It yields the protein CASSVLAGLSSGANVLTF.